The present T cell receptor beta chain was sequenced within a study of pediatric ulcerative colitis. About this clone: Its antigen remains unknown.

Rectal tissue came from one to two pinch biopsies taken at colonoscopy. Controls: normal colonoscopy findings, no IBD within the following year. The survey-level immunoSEQ assay was used. The method was immunoSEQ multiplex PCR; TCRdb's version includes in-frame clones alone and lacks a portion of them. The data contain fewer than 12,000 clones, approximately 80% of them singletons. General study findings and limits: Compared with controls, ulcerative colitis showed greater blood-rectum clone sharing. Acute severe colitis showed lower rectal diversity from clonal expansions.

Germline V gene lookup returns CDR1 LGHNA and CDR2 YSLEER. V was cut by 4 bases and J by 3 bases, with 16 bases left in between. The CDR3 has 16 amino acids. The chain employs TRBV4-3 and TRBJ2-4; D assignment may be TRBD1 or TRBD2 (5 bases each). This clonotype was obtained from a girl aged 5 to 17 who was a control in a study of pediatric ulcerative colitis. Input material: gut tissue. The CDR3 loop is CASSLFWRGDKNIQYF. Here the CDR3 DNA reads TGCGCCAGCAGCCTATTCTGGAGAGGGGACAAAAACATTCAGTACTTC.